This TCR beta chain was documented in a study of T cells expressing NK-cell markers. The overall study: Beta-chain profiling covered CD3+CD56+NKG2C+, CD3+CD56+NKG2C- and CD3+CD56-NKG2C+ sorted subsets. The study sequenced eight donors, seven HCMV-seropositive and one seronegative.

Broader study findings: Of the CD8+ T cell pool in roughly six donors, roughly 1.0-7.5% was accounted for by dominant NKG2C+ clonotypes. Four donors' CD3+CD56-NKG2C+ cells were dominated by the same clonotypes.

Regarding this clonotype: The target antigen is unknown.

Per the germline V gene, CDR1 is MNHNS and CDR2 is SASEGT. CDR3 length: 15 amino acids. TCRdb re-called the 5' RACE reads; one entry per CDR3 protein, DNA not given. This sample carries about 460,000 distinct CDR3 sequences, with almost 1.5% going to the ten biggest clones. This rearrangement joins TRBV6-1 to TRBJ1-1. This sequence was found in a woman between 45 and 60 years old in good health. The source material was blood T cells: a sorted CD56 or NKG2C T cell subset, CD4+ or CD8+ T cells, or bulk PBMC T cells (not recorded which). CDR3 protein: CASSEEQQMNTEAFF.